This is a list of T cell receptor beta chains from one sample in a study of cytomegalovirus exposure and HLA in healthy donors. The method was immunoSEQ multiplex PCR; TCRdb's version includes in-frame clones alone and lacks a portion of them. The table shows about 300,000 clones, with just over 85% occurring only once. The specimen was PBMCs. All receptors derive from a middle-aged man in good health and CMV-seropositive. The CDR3 runs from the conserved cysteine through the conserved F or W. D genes are given only for firm matches. Size is stated for part of the rows, as once, few or many counts, or as a class when the clone is expanded.

J gene: TRBJ2-7
D gene: TRBD1
clone size: NA
V gene: TRBV7-9
CDR3 DNA: TGTGCCAGCAGCGCTAACAGGGGGCTAGTCGAGCAGTACTTC
CDR3 protein: CASSANRGLVEQYF

J gene: TRBJ2-1
D gene: TRBD2
clone size: NA
V gene: TRBV18
CDR3 DNA: TGTGCCAGCTCGCGGGGACTAGCCCTTGCCTACAATGAGCAGTTCTTC
CDR3 protein: CASSRGLALAYNEQFF

J gene: TRBJ2-1
D gene: NA
clone size: NA
V gene: TRBV7-9
CDR3 DNA: TGTGCCAGCAGCCCTCTGGGGGGAGAGGGTCACAATGAGCAGTTCTTC
CDR3 protein: CASSPLGGEGHNEQFF

J gene: TRBJ2-3
D gene: NA
clone size: NA
V gene: TRBV7-9
CDR3 DNA: TGTGCCAGCAGCGCAGGTAGCACAGATACGCAGTATTTT
CDR3 protein: CASSAGSTDTQYF

J gene: TRBJ2-7
D gene: TRBD2
clone size: NA
V gene: TRBV6-5
CDR3 DNA: TGTGCCAGCAGTTACCCCGGGACTAGCGGCTCCTACGAGCAGTACTTC
CDR3 protein: CASSYPGTSGSYEQYF

J gene: TRBJ2-5
D gene: NA
clone size: NA
V gene: TRBV9
CDR3 DNA: TGTGCCAGCAGCTTAAGCCCGCGGGACGCCCAGTACTTC
CDR3 protein: CASSLSPRDAQYF

J gene: TRBJ2-1
D gene: TRBD1
clone size: NA
V gene: TRBV4-2
CDR3 DNA: TGTGCCAGCAGCCAAAGGACAGGGTCTTTCGATGAGCAGTTCTTC
CDR3 protein: CASSQRTGSFDEQFF

J gene: TRBJ1-1
D gene: NA
clone size: NA
V gene: TRBV7-9
CDR3 DNA: TGTGCCAGCAGCGCAAACAGGGACGAAGCTTTCTTT
CDR3 protein: CASSANRDEAFF

J gene: TRBJ2-7
D gene: NA
clone size: NA
V gene: TRBV19
CDR3 DNA: TGTGCCAGTAGTCCCAGCTCCTACGAGCAGTACTTC
CDR3 protein: CASSPSSYEQYF

J gene: TRBJ2-1
D gene: TRBD1
clone size: once
V gene: TRBV29-1
CDR3 DNA: TGCAGCGCCTTGACAGGGAGCTCCTACAATGAGCAGTTCTTC
CDR3 protein: CSALTGSSYNEQFF

J gene: TRBJ1-1
D gene: NA
clone size: once
V gene: TRBV30
CDR3 DNA: TGTGCCTGGGATCGGGGGGGCGACACTGAAGCTTTCTTT
CDR3 protein: CAWDRGGDTEAFF

J gene: TRBJ2-7
D gene: NA
clone size: NA
V gene: TRBV28
CDR3 DNA: TGTGCCAGCAGCTCGCCAAATTACTATTCCTACGAGCAGTACTTC
CDR3 protein: CASSSPNYYSYEQYF

J gene: TRBJ2-2
D gene: NA
clone size: NA
V gene: TRBV9
CDR3 DNA: TGTGCCAGCAGCGTAGCATCAGGGGTCACCGGGGAGCTGTTTTTT
CDR3 protein: CASSVASGVTGELFF

J gene: TRBJ1-5
D gene: TRBD1
clone size: NA
V gene: TRBV28
CDR3 DNA: TGTGCCAGCAGTTCGGACAGGTCTATGAATCAGCCCCAGCATTTT
CDR3 protein: CASSSDRSMNQPQHF

J gene: TRBJ2-3
D gene: TRBD2
clone size: NA
V gene: TRBV4-2
CDR3 DNA: TGTGCCAGCAGCCAAACTAGCGGGAGAGGCACAGATACGCAGTATTTT
CDR3 protein: CASSQTSGRGTDTQYF

J gene: TRBJ1-5
D gene: NA
clone size: NA
V gene: TRBV4-3
CDR3 DNA: TGCGCCAGCAGCCAAGCCCAGAGCAATCAGCCCCAGCATTTT
CDR3 protein: CASSQAQSNQPQHF

J gene: TRBJ1-5
D gene: TRBD1
clone size: NA
V gene: TRBV19
CDR3 DNA: TGTGCCAGTAGTAGGACAGGAAGTACAAATCAGCCCCAGCATTTT
CDR3 protein: CASSRTGSTNQPQHF

J gene: TRBJ2-5
D gene: TRBD1
clone size: NA
V gene: TRBV29-1
CDR3 DNA: TGCAGCTCATGGACAGGGGGCGCGGGCGAGACCCAGTACTTC
CDR3 protein: CSSWTGGAGETQYF

J gene: TRBJ2-3
D gene: NA
clone size: once
V gene: TRBV27
CDR3 DNA: TGTGCCAGCTCTCCCTGGCGGGTGGGCACAGATACGCAGTATTTT
CDR3 protein: CASSPWRVGTDTQYF

J gene: TRBJ2-3
D gene: TRBD2
clone size: NA
V gene: TRBV5-4
CDR3 DNA: TGTGCCAGCAGCGGCGGACTAGCGGGAAGTAGGTGGGATACGCAGTATTTT
CDR3 protein: CASSGGLAGSRWDTQYF

J gene: TRBJ1-2
D gene: TRBD1
clone size: once
V gene: TRBV28
CDR3 DNA: TGTGCCAGCAGTTTACCGCGGGACAGAATTAAGGGAGGCTACACCTTC
CDR3 protein: CASSLPRDRIKGGYTF

J gene: TRBJ2-7
D gene: NA
clone size: NA
V gene: TRBV6-1
CDR3 DNA: TGTGCCAGCAGAGGCACAGGGAGTTTTCACTACGAGCAGTACTTC
CDR3 protein: CASRGTGSFHYEQYF